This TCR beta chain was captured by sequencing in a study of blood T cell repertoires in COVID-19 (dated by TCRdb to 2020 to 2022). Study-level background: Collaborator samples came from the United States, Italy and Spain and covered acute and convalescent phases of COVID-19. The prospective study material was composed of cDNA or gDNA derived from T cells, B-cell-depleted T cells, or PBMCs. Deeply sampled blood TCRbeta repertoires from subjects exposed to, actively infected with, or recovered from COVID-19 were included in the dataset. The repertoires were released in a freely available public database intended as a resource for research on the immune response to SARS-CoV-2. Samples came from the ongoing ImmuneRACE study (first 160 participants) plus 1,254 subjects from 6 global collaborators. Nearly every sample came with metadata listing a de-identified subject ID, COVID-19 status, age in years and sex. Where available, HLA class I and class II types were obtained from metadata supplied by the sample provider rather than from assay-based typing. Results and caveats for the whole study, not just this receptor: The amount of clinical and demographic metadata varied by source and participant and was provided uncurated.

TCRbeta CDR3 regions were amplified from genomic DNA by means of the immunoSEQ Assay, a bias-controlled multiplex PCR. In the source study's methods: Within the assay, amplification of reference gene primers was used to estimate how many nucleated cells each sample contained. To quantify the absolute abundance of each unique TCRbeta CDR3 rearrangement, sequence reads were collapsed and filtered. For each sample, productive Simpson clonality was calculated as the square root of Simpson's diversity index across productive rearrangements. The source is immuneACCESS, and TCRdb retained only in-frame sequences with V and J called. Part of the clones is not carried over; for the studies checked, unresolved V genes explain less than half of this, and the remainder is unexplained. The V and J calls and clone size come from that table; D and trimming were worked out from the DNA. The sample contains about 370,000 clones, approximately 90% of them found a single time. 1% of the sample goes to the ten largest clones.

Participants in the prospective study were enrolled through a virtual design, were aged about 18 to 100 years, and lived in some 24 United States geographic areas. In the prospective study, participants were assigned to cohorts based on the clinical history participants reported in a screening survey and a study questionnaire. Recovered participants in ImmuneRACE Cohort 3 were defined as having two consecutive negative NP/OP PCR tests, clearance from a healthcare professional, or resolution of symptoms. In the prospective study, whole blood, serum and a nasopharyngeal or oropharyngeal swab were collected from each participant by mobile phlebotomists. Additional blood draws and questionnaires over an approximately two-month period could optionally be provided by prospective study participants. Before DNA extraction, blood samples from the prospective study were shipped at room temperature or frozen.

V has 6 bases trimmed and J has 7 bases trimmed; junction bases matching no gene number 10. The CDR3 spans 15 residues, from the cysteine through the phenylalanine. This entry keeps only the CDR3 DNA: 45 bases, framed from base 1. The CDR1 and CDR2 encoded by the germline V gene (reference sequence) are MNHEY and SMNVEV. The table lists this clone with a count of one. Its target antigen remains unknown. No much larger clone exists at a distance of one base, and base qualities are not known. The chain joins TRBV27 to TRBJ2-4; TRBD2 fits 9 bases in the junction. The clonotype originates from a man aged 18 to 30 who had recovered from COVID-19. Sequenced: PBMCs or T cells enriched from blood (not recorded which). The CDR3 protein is CASRPGLAGFNIQYF. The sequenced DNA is TGTGCCAGCAGGCCGGGGCTAGCGGGATTTAACATTCAGTACTTC.